Each of the 18 T cell receptor beta chains below was sequenced from the same sample in a study of blood T cells in healthy people across ages. A sample-barcoded 5' primer and a J-beta primer mix were used in a second PCR of about 7 to 12 cycles. TCRdb recomputed calls from the 5' RACE reads with MiXCR, one row per CDR3 protein. This table has about 1,000,000 distinct CDR3 sequences, under 45% appearing once. The sample comprised blood. The receptors shown here come from a woman in her fifties or sixties in good health.

The rearrangement joins TRBV29-1 to TRBJ2-7; the match to TRBD2 covers 8 bases. In germline, CDR1 is SQVTM, CDR2 ANQGSEA. Unmatched junction bases numbered 4, after V lost 2 bases and J lost 4 bases. The CDR3 consists of 13 residues. The CDR3 sequence is CSVESAGGYEQYF. The CDR3 bases are TGCAGCGTTGAATCTGCGGGAGGTTACGAGCAGTACTTC.

There are a few counts of this clonotype. The chain employs TRBV7-9 and TRBJ2-1; D tentatively reads TRBD1 or TRBD2 (7 bases each). The CDR3 has 14 amino acids. Germline CDR1 SEHNR, CDR2 FQNEAQ (reference sequence). The germline V and J ends were trimmed by 8 bases and 7 bases, with 18 bases remaining between them. CDR3 amino acids: CASGGEGAWNEQFF. Written as DNA, the CDR3 is TGTGCCAGCGGTGGGGAGGGGGCGTGGAATGAGCAGTTCTTC.

This clonotype was detected only once. The chain couples TRBV7-3 to TRBJ2-3; D unclear. The V gene's germline CDR1 is SGHTA and CDR2 FQGTGA. The CDR3 sequence is 14 residues long. The germline V and J ends were trimmed by 5 bases and 5 bases, with 14 bases remaining between them. The CDR3 region has the DNA TGTGCCAGCAGCGTTACGTCCTCCCGAGATACGCAGTATTTT. It specifies CASSVTSSRDTQYF.

This chain uses TRBV20-1 with TRBJ2-6, with 8 bases lining up with TRBD1. The V and J ends lost 3 bases and 2 bases, in that order; junction bases with no gene match: 3. Germline loops: CDR1 DFQATT, CDR2 SNEGSKA (reference sequence). The CDR3 loop spans 15 amino acids. The CDR3 here is CSASRDRTGANVLTF. The CDR3 nucleotides read TGCAGTGCTAGCCGGGACAGGACTGGGGCCAACGTCCTGACTTTC.

The genes are TRBV14 and TRBJ1-4; weak D call: TRBD1 (5 bases). Trimming removed 4 bases at V and 8 bases at J, with 20 bases between. CDR3 length equals 16 residues. The germline V gene has CDR1 SGHDN and CDR2 FVKESK. The chain's CDR3 is CASSRGGGVAGEKLFF. CDR3 DNA sequence: TGTGCCAGCAGCCGCGGTGGGGGGGTCGCCGGCGAAAAACTGTTTTTT.

Of note for this clonotype: At one boundary the junction diverges from the germline segment, which might be a read error. J is TRBJ2-1 and V is TRBV24-1; perhaps TRBD2 as D (6 bases). The CDR3 totals 11 residues. The germline V gene encodes CDR1 KGHDR and CDR2 SFDVKD. The CDR3: CVTSEGLSAFF. The CDR3 DNA is TGTGTCACCAGTGAGGGACTTTCCGCGTTCTTC.

The gene calls are TRBV5-5 and TRBJ2-1; no firm D call. The germline CDR1 and CDR2 sequences are SGHKS and YYEKEE (reference sequence). The CDR3 has 12 residues. Between the trimmed V and J ends, which lost 5 bases and 6 bases, there was a span of 9 bases. CDR3 in amino acids: CASRAFSNEQFF. The DNA for the CDR3 is TGTGCCAGCAGGGCATTCAGCAATGAGCAGTTCTTC.

This clonotype showed up many times. This chain links TRBV7-2 with TRBJ1-6; TRBD1 matches 7 bases. This CDR3 has 13 amino acids. The trim removed 10 bases at V and 5 bases at J, leaving 5 bases unmatched. Germline CDR1 is SGHTA and CDR2 is FQGNSA. CDR3 residues: CATRGIDNSPLHF. CDR3 sequence (DNA): TGTGCCACCAGGGGGATAGATAATTCACCCCTCCACTTT. Full variable domain (remainder filled in from reference TRBV7-2 and TRBJ1-6): GAGVSQSPSNKVTEKGKDVELRCDPISGHTALYWYRQSLGQGLEFLIYFQGNSAPDKSGLPSDRFSAERTGGSVSTLTIQRTQQEDSAVYLCATRGIDNSPLHFGNGTRLTVT.

This clonotype has more than one count but fewer than ten. The chain links TRBV5-1 to TRBJ2-1; TRBD2 matches 7 bases. Germline V gives CDR1 SGHRS, CDR2 YFSETQ. V dropped 4 bases and J dropped 5; count of bases not matched to a gene: 6. This CDR3 comprises 14 residues. The CDR3 loop is CASSGRTSDNEQFF. The DNA for the CDR3 is TGCGCCAGCAGCGGACGCACTAGCGACAATGAGCAGTTCTTC.

V gene TRBV21-1 combines with J gene TRBJ2-7; the table's D gene call, TRBD2, was not cross checked with the DNA. TRBV21-1 is an annotated pseudogene. The CDR3 totals 16 residues. The CDR3 DNA reads as TGTGCCAGCAGCAAAGGCGGGACTAAGCTTCTCTACGAGCAGTACTTC. Amino acids: CASSKGGTKLLYEQYF.

This clonotype was detected a few times. The V gene is TRBV6-6, the J gene TRBJ2-3, with D possibly TRBD1 on 6 matching bases. CDR1 and CDR2 (germline): MNHNY, SVGAGI (reference sequence). The CDR3 contains 17 residues. Trimming took off 2 bases at V and 0 bases at J, with 15 bases between the two ends. The CDR3 nucleotides read TGTGCCAGCAGTTACCCACGTGGGGGCAGTAGCACAGATACGCAGTATTTT. This translates into CASSYPRGGSSTDTQYF.

This rearrangement joins TRBV4-1 to TRBJ2-3; the D is unclear. Germline V lookup: CDR1 MGHRA, CDR2 YSYEKL. The CDR3 runs to 13 residues. Trimming cost V 3 bases and J 4 bases, with 8 bases left between them. The CDR3: CASSHRAADTQYF. In DNA, the CDR3 is TGCGCCAGCAGCCACCGGGCTGCAGATACGCAGTATTTT.

The genes are TRBV20-1 and TRBJ2-7; a weak D match, TRBD2 (6 bases). Germline lookup yields CDR1 DFQATT and CDR2 SNEGSKA (reference sequence). Deletions cut 1 base from V and 5 bases from J, with 12 bases between. CDR3 size: 13 residues. The CDR3 DNA reads as TGCAGTGCTAGAGGAACTAGCTACCACGAGCAGTACTTC. Translation: CSARGTSYHEQYF.

The chain joins TRBV7-6 to TRBJ2-7; no clear D. CDR1 is SGHVS and CDR2 is FNYEAQ in the germline V gene. V lost 3 bases, J lost 6 bases, and 15 bases lay in between. There are 14 residues in the CDR3. The DNA for the CDR3 is TGTGCCAGCAGCTTCTTGGCAGATTGGGGCGAGCAGTACTTC. It yields the protein CASSFLADWGEQYF.

This clonotype was observed many times. The chain recombines TRBV28 with TRBJ1-4; 9 bases agree with TRBD1. Germline V gene data show CDR1 as MDHEN and CDR2 as SYDVKM. The CDR3 has 13 amino acids. Trimming at V came to 8 bases and at J to 7 bases, leaving 5 bases not matched to a gene. The CDR3: CASSGQGSEKLFF. The DNA for the CDR3 is TGTGCCAGCTCCGGACAGGGGAGTGAAAAACTGTTTTTT.

The CDR3 sequence: CASSEGRAQINQPQHF. The CDR3 nucleotides read TGTGCCAGCAGTGAGGGGAGGGCGCAGATCAATCAGCCCCAGCATTTT. The chain combines TRBV6-1 with TRBJ1-5; D remains ambiguous. CDR3 length: 16 residues. Germline CDR1 is MNHNS and CDR2 is SASEGT. V was cut by 3 bases and J by 3 bases, with 15 bases left in between.

This sequence joins TRBV24-1 and TRBJ2-7, with 9 positions matching TRBD1. Trimming at V came to 1 base and at J to 7 bases, leaving 13 bases not matched to a gene. CDR3 size: 17 residues. The germline V gene encodes CDR1 KGHDR and CDR2 SFDVKD. As DNA, the CDR3 is TGTGCCACCAGTGATTTCCCGGGACAGGGCCCCTACAATGAGCAGTACTTC. Its protein is CATSDFPGQGPYNEQYF.

The chain is built from TRBV3-1 and TRBJ2-7; no firm D call. CDR3 length: 14 amino acids. Germline CDR1 is LGHDT and CDR2 is YNNKEL (reference sequence). Trimming shortened V by 3 bases and J by 4 bases, and 13 bases separated the two germline ends. The CDR3 is CASSQGHYKYEQYF. CDR3 nucleotides: TGTGCCAGCAGCCAGGGTCACTATAAATACGAGCAGTACTTC.